The clone carrying this TCR beta chain was seen a single time. What it recognizes is unknown. This specimen comes from a study of T cell responses to AZD1222 COVID-19 vaccine. Here immunoSEQ multiplex PCR was the method, and the copy in TCRdb shows in-frame clones only, minus some. The data contain 75,000 to 95,000 clones, 85% to 90% of them seen just once; the ten biggest clones take up about 2.8%. Looked up from germline, CDR1 is LGHNA and CDR2 is YNFKEQ. The CDR3 extends over 17 amino acids. V lost 0 bases and J 5 bases, leaving 14 bases between the germline ends. Regarding the study as a whole: Every sample of the repertoires postdated the peak T cell response. Rises in breadth and depth of Spike-specific TCRs came after two AZD1222 doses.

The receptor comes from an adult in good health. The sequencing used peripheral blood, collected on day 0 of MenACWY control vaccination. The chain combines TRBV4-2 with TRBJ1-6; D is unresolved. The CDR3 is CASSQDLASTNNSPLHF. The DNA of the CDR3 is TGTGCCAGCAGCCAAGATCTAGCCAGTACTAATAATTCACCCCTCCACTTT.